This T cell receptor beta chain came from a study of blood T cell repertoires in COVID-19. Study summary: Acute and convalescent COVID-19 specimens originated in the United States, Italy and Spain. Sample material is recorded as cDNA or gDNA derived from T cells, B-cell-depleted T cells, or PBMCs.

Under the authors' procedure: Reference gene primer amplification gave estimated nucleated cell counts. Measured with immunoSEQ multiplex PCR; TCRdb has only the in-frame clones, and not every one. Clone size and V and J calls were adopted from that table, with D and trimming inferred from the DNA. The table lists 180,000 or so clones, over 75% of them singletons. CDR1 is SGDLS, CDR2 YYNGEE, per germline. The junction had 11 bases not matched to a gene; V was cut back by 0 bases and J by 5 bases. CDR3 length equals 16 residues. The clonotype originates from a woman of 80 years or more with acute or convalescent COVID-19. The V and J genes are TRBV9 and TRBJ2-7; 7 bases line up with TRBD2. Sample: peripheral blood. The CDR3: CASSVERLASKDEQYF. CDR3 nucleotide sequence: TGTGCCAGCAGCGTAGAGAGACTAGCATCCAAGGACGAGCAGTACTTC.